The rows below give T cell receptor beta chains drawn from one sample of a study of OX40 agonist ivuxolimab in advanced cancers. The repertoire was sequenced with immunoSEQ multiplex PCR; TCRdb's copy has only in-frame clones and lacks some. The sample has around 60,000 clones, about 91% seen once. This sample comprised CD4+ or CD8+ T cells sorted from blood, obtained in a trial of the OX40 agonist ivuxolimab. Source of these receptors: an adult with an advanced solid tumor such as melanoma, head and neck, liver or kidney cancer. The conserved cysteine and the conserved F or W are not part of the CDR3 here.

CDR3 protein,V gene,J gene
ASSLAGLVNTQY,TRBV5-4,TRBJ2-3
ASSEARTGGRNTEAF,TRBV2,TRBJ1-1
ASSENDGLTYGYT,TRBV2,TRBJ1-2
ASSRGVDGNTEAF,TRBV5-4,TRBJ1-1
ASSFGFEQY,TRBV28,TRBJ2-7
ASSVQGFSGANVLT,TRBV6-1,TRBJ2-6
ASSSGLAGSTDTQY,TRBV5-5,TRBJ2-3
ASSIEQLAGRFNEQF,TRBV19,TRBJ2-1
ASSSLGRSGNTIY,TRBV28,TRBJ1-3
ASGTGGNQPQH,TRBV27,TRBJ1-5
ATLGWDPSGNTIY,TRBV28,TRBJ1-3
ASSPQDQNYGYT,TRBV4-2,TRBJ1-2
ASSLAPAANTGELF,TRBV7-6,TRBJ2-2
ASSIGGQGYNEQF,TRBV19,TRBJ2-1
ASSESLTGELF,TRBV10-1,TRBJ2-2
ASSPTTYSVYEQY,TRBV4-1,TRBJ2-7
ASSLGFSLYNEQF,TRBV7-3,TRBJ2-1
AWTPRTSGSSYDEQF,TRBV30,TRBJ2-1
ASSAGGRGYGYT,TRBV6-1,TRBJ1-2
ASSATMFGEKLF,TRBV27,TRBJ1-4
ASSPGLIAKNIQY,TRBV28,TRBJ2-4
ASSRGSGGGTDSYNEQF,TRBV4-3,TRBJ2-1
SVEVGPGGLYT,TRBV29-1,TRBJ1-2
ASSLGRPPSYEQY,TRBV28,TRBJ2-7
ASSVGPNNEQF,TRBV9,TRBJ2-1
ASSSGQGGLWTDTQY,TRBV10-1,TRBJ2-3
ASVWGQNSNQPQH,TRBV6-1,TRBJ1-5
ASSPRTSGRLGTGELF,TRBV7-6,TRBJ2-2
ASSEGRYTQY,TRBV2,TRBJ2-3
ASSDEKQGAGVVYEQY,TRBV25-1,TRBJ2-7
ASSDSGGAPDTQY,TRBV9,TRBJ2-3
ASSRDWNSPLH,TRBV27,TRBJ1-6
ASSLGAGPNEQF,TRBV5-1,TRBJ2-1
ASSLPGTSEGQY,TRBV28,TRBJ2-7
ASSQGPEQY,TRBV7-2,TRBJ2-7
ASSVEQGTYNEQF,TRBV9,TRBJ2-1
ASSESGQLYGYT,TRBV6-5,TRBJ1-2
ASSRTTSTDTQY,TRBV25-1,TRBJ2-3
ASRGGGTDTQY,TRBV6-1,TRBJ2-3
ASSFQGQTNEKLF,TRBV5-1,TRBJ1-4
ASSPREAGGEQY,TRBV18,TRBJ2-7
SVVTGYYEQY,TRBV29-1,TRBJ2-7
ASSPSLTDTQY,TRBV18,TRBJ2-3
AWSPGLAGGADTQY,TRBV30,TRBJ2-3
ASSEPQTAKTQY,TRBV6-1,TRBJ2-5
ASSPGSPGGTDTQY,TRBV18,TRBJ2-3